This entry is about one T cell receptor beta chain. Its specificity is unknown. The record originates from a study of shared clonotypes between healthy human individuals. Whole-study results and caveats: Generation probabilities were higher for clonotypes shared across all four sorted-subset donors than for unshared ones. The small donor group covered limited genetic and exposure diversity. Collection of samples was limited to blood; tissue repertoires likely differ.

Sequencing was performed with immunoSEQ multiplex PCR; in TCRdb, only in-frame clones are kept and a portion is missing. This table holds a few million clones, 85% to 95% found once. There were only Caucasian adults among the donors, and all lived in Nashville, Tennessee. V dropped 4 bases and J dropped 6 bases, with 14 bases sitting between them. Germline CDR1 is SGHNT and CDR2 is YYREEE (reference sequence). This CDR3 comprises 13 residues. This receptor was identified in a young man in good health. Some clones in this sample may be carry-over from other donors' samples. The V call is TRBV5-4, the J call TRBJ2-7; weak D call: TRBD1 (6 bases). The sample comprised naive CD4+ T cells from PBMCs. Sample subset: CD45RA+ positively selected. This chain's CDR3 is CASSGNRVGEQYF. CDR3 coding DNA: TGTGCCAGCAGCGGAAACAGGGTTGGCGAGCAGTACTTC.